These T cell receptor beta chains were read from a single sample in a study of blood T cell repertoires in COVID-19. The method was immunoSEQ multiplex PCR; TCRdb's version includes in-frame clones alone and lacks a portion of them. The table has under 350,000 clones, approximately 86% seen once; the top ten hold approximately 4%. Sequenced input: PBMCs or T cells enriched from blood (not recorded which). These receptors originate from a woman in her forties with acute COVID-19. Both conserved end residues are part of each CDR3. The D gene is left open where the match is weak. Clone size is not always given. Where it is, it says once, few, many or a class for expanded clones.

cdr3_aa: CASRRIDRVNTEAFF
cdr3_nt: TGTGCCAGCAGGCGGATAGACAGGGTTAACACTGAAGCTTTCTTT
d_call: TRBD1
clone_size: NA
j_call: TRBJ1-1
v_call: TRBV27

cdr3_aa: CASRETGSYNEQFF
cdr3_nt: TGTGCCAGCAGGGAAACGGGCTCCTACAATGAGCAGTTCTTC
d_call: NA
clone_size: NA
j_call: TRBJ2-1
v_call: TRBV2

cdr3_aa: CASSKLAGGSENIQYF
cdr3_nt: TGTGCCAGCTCAAAACTAGCGGGGGGGTCTGAAAACATTCAGTACTTC
d_call: TRBD2
clone_size: NA
j_call: TRBJ2-4
v_call: TRBV18

cdr3_aa: CASSLHHLRAGGRTGELFF
cdr3_nt: TGTGCCAGCAGCTTGCACCACTTACGAGCGGGGGGCCGCACCGGGGAGCTGTTTTTT
d_call: TRBD2
clone_size: NA
j_call: TRBJ2-2
v_call: TRBV5-8

cdr3_aa: CASSYQGLHGGQYF
cdr3_nt: TGTGCCAGCAGTTACCAGGGACTTCACGGAGGGCAGTATTTT
d_call: NA
clone_size: NA
j_call: TRBJ2-3
v_call: TRBV6-5

cdr3_aa: CASSEPGTTYEQYF
cdr3_nt: TGTGCCAGCAGTGAACCCGGGACAACCTACGAGCAGTACTTC
d_call: NA
clone_size: once
j_call: TRBJ2-7
v_call: TRBV6-1

cdr3_aa: CASSPGGGRGYTF
cdr3_nt: TGTGCCAGCAGCCCCGGGGGGGGCAGGGGCTACACCTTC
d_call: NA
clone_size: NA
j_call: TRBJ1-2
v_call: TRBV13

cdr3_aa: CASSEWSSGEGYEQYF
cdr3_nt: TGTGCCAGCAGTGAATGGTCGTCAGGGGAGGGTTACGAGCAGTACTTC
d_call: NA
clone_size: NA
j_call: TRBJ2-7
v_call: TRBV25-1

cdr3_aa: CASSLGQGVSGNTIYF
cdr3_nt: TGTGCCAGCAGCCTTGGACAGGGTGTGTCTGGAAACACCATATATTTT
d_call: TRBD1
clone_size: NA
j_call: TRBJ1-3
v_call: TRBV3-1/TRBV3-2

cdr3_aa: CASSLNLETQYF
cdr3_nt: TGTGCCAGCAGCTTGAACTTAGAGACCCAGTACTTC
d_call: NA
clone_size: NA
j_call: TRBJ2-5
v_call: TRBV7-2

cdr3_aa: CASSLVPGTVNTGELFF
cdr3_nt: TGCGCCAGCAGCTTGGTCCCCGGGACAGTCAACACCGGGGAGCTGTTTTTT
d_call: TRBD1
clone_size: NA
j_call: TRBJ2-2
v_call: TRBV5-1

cdr3_aa: CASSHPGQGSVPLHF
cdr3_nt: TGTGCCAGCAGCCACCCGGGACAGGGCTCCGTACCCCTCCACTTT
d_call: TRBD1
clone_size: NA
j_call: TRBJ1-6
v_call: TRBV5-6

cdr3_aa: CASSLSGRGSPLHF
cdr3_nt: TGTGCCAGCAGCTTATCCGGCAGGGGTTCACCCCTCCACTTT
d_call: NA
clone_size: NA
j_call: TRBJ1-6
v_call: TRBV7-3

cdr3_aa: CASSFGVSDEQYF
cdr3_nt: TGTGCCAGCAGCTTTGGTGTCTCGGACGAGCAGTACTTC
d_call: NA
clone_size: NA
j_call: TRBJ2-7
v_call: TRBV7-2

cdr3_aa: CASSSSPGGGNTEAFF
cdr3_nt: TGCGCCAGCAGCTCGTCTCCCGGCGGGGGAAACACTGAAGCTTTCTTT
d_call: NA
clone_size: NA
j_call: TRBJ1-1
v_call: TRBV5-1

cdr3_aa: CSVVVRDISDTQYF
cdr3_nt: TGCAGCGTTGTCGTCAGGGACATATCAGATACGCAGTATTTT
d_call: NA
clone_size: NA
j_call: TRBJ2-3
v_call: TRBV29-1